This entry features one TCR beta chain sequence. These data come from a study of OX40 agonist ivuxolimab in advanced cancers. Study-level information: Ivuxolimab, an antibody acting as an agonist of OX40 (CD134), was used to treat patients.

The CDR3 runs to 15 residues. The germline V gene has CDR1 SEHNR and CDR2 FQNEAQ (reference sequence). V lost 4 bases to trimming and J lost 3 bases; unmatched junction nucleotides: 8. Libraries were prepared by immunoSEQ multiplex PCR; TCRdb keeps only in-frame clonotypes and omits some of them. The profile shows tens of thousands of clones, roughly nine tenths of them singletons. This receptor was taken from an adult with an advanced solid tumor such as melanoma, head and neck, liver or kidney cancer. Sequences were derived from CD4+ or CD8+ T cells sorted from blood, sampled in a trial of the OX40 agonist ivuxolimab. The chain combines TRBV7-9 with TRBJ1-1; TRBD1 matches at 7 bases. The CDR3 region is CASSSPNRGDTEAFF. As DNA, the CDR3 is TGTGCCAGCAGCTCCCCCAACAGGGGAGACACTGAAGCTTTCTTT.